Here is one TCR beta chain with its context. Antigen specificity is unknown. Every donor was a healthy Caucasian. V was pared by 2 bases and J by 5 bases, with 4 bases of the junction left unmatched. CDR1 is WNHNN and CDR2 is SYGVQD in the germline V gene (reference sequence). The CDR3 length is 14 residues. The sample originates from a study of identical twins. General study findings and limits: Within cord blood, abundant beta clonotypes carried fewer insertions, but memory repertoires showed no such trend.

Template switching, a step in the protocol, added a universal primer site, and cDNA carried unique molecular identifiers. TCRdb reprocessed the 5' RACE reads with MiXCR, giving one entry per CDR3 protein. The sample includes 690,000 or so distinct CDR3 sequences, about 9.4% of them seen just once. These data were also reused for a study on yellow fever vaccine responses in identical twins.

The receptor comes from a woman aged 18-29 years in good health. The sequenced material came from PBMCs. The chain links TRBV10-1 to TRBJ1-2, with 8 nucleotides matching TRBD1. The chain's CDR3 is CASSEGGQGYGYTF. The CDR3 nucleotides are TGCGCCAGCAGTGAGGGAGGACAGGGATATGGCTACACCTTC.